These 27 T cell receptor beta chains share one sample of origin, sequenced in a study of blood T cell repertoires in COVID-19. Measured with immunoSEQ multiplex PCR; TCRdb has only the in-frame clones, and not every one. The data hold about 240,000 clones, with more than 75% observed a single time. Sequences were obtained from peripheral blood. These receptors were collected from a man older than 75 with acute or convalescent COVID-19.

The chain carries TRBV5-1 and TRBJ1-1; 8 bases are a match to TRBD1. This CDR3 contains 15 residues. The germline gives CDR1 SGHRS, CDR2 YFSETQ. Unmatched junction bases numbered 9, after V lost 3 bases and J lost 5 bases. DNA of the CDR3: TGCGCCAGCAGCTCGACCGCAGGGGGCGAAACTGAAGCTTTCTTT. As protein: CASSSTAGGETEAFF.

V is TRBV5-1 and J is TRBJ1-2; 7 bases map to TRBD1. CDR1 and CDR2 from the germline V gene are SGHRS and YFSETQ. V was clipped by 2 bases and J by 4 bases; unmatched bases: 2. This CDR3 region has 13 residues. The CDR3 DNA sequence: TGCGCCAGCAGCTTAGACAGGGCCTATGGCTACACCTTC. Its translation: CASSLDRAYGYTF.

In its sample, this clone was seen once. This chain links TRBV19 with TRBJ2-1, with 8 positions matching TRBD1. V lost 5 bases to trimming and J lost 6 bases; unmatched junction nucleotides: 12. Germline-derived CDR1 and CDR2 are LNHDA and SQIVND (reference sequence). This CDR3 has 16 amino acids. The CDR3 bases are TGTGCCAGTAGTGCCCGACAGGGGTTAGGTGTCAATGAGCAGTTCTTC. Its translation: CASSARQGLGVNEQFF.

The V gene is TRBV19, the J gene TRBJ1-3, with D hard to call. Germline values: CDR1 LNHDA, CDR2 SQIVND (reference sequence). The V end was cut by 5 bases, the J end by 2 bases, with 13 bases between. CDR3 length: 15 residues. The CDR3 DNA reads TGTGCCAGTAGTCCGCGGAGGGAGACTGGAAACACCATATATTTT. This gives the protein CASSPRRETGNTIYF.

The chain is built from TRBV7-9 and TRBJ2-1, with 13 bases lining up with TRBD2. Germline V gene lookup returns CDR1 SEHNR and CDR2 FQNEAQ (reference sequence). The CDR3 loop spans 18 amino acids. V shed 4 bases and J 7 bases; nucleotides not matched to a gene: 13. CDR3 sequence reads: CASSSDTSGRAGGNEQFF. CDR3 nucleotides: TGTGCCAGCAGCTCAGACACTAGCGGGAGGGCCGGAGGAAATGAGCAGTTCTTC.

This chain joins TRBV9 and TRBJ1-5; TRBD1 matches 9 bases. The germline V gene has CDR1 SGDLS and CDR2 YYNGEE. With 3 bases clipped from V and 15 bases from J, the junction kept 4 bases outside the gene matches. The CDR3 consists of 11 residues. As DNA, the CDR3 is TGTGCCAGCAGCGGAGGACAGGGGTGGCATTTT. Residues: CASSGGQGWHF.

This clone was picked up one time. The chain is built from TRBV12-5 and TRBJ2-7; 8 nucleotides align to TRBD1. CDR3 length: 16 residues. Germline loops: CDR1 LGHNT, CDR2 FRNRAP. The junction had 5 bases not matched to a gene; V was cut back by 1 base and J by 0 bases. Written as DNA, the CDR3 is TGTGCTAGTGGTTTGGGCCGGGACAGGCTCTCCTACGAGCAGTACTTC. Protein: CASGLGRDRLSYEQYF.

The V and J genes are TRBV24-1 and TRBJ2-5, with a weak D call TRBD2 (6 bases). Per the germline V gene, CDR1 is KGHDR and CDR2 is SFDVKD. The CDR3 is 15 residues long. Trimming stripped 4 bases from V and 1 base from J, with 12 bases between. CDR3 amino acids: CATSEGGTVQETQYF. The CDR3, as DNA: TGTGCCACCAGTGAGGGCGGGACGGTCCAAGAGACCCAGTACTTC.

The rearrangement links TRBV28 to TRBJ2-1; D gene ambiguous. Germline V gene sequence: CDR1 MDHEN, CDR2 SYDVKM. The CDR3 sequence is 11 residues long. With 5 bases removed from V and 9 bases from J, the gap between germline ends came to 8 bases. In DNA, the CDR3 is TGTGCCAGCAGTCCCCTCTTTGAGCAGTTCTTC. Residues: CASSPLFEQFF.

J is TRBJ1-4 and V is TRBV7-2, with a possible D match to TRBD1 (5 bases). Germline values: CDR1 SGHTA, CDR2 FQGNSA. CDR3 length equals 15 residues. Trimming shortened V by 2 bases and J by 7 bases, and 14 bases separated the two germline ends. The CDR3 loop is CASSLLGASGEKLFF. The CDR3 DNA sequence: TGTGCCAGCAGCTTATTAGGGGCCTCTGGTGAAAAACTGTTTTTT.

This clone was recorded only once. The J gene is TRBJ2-2, the V gene TRBV3-1 (or the pseudogene TRBV3-2); TRBD2 is a possible D gene (7 bases). The CDR3 spans 18 residues. The germline V gene has CDR1 LGHDT and CDR2 YNNKEL (reference sequence). Deletions cut 0 bases from V and 0 bases from J, with 14 bases between. CDR3 sequence: CASSQDWPGGPNTGELFF. The CDR3, as DNA: TGTGCCAGCAGCCAAGATTGGCCCGGGGGGCCGAACACCGGGGAGCTGTTTTTT.

The V and J genes are TRBV7-2 and TRBJ2-3; 7 bases match TRBD2. CDR1 is SGHTA, CDR2 FQGNSA, per germline. J gave up 2 bases and V 5 bases, and 7 bases lay outside the gene matches. The CDR3 is 15 residues long. The CDR3 loop reads CASSRTRAHTDTQYF. CDR3 nucleotides: TGTGCCAGCAGCCGGACTAGGGCCCACACAGATACGCAGTATTTT.

This chain links TRBV5-4 with TRBJ2-5; 7 bases agree with TRBD2. This CDR3 is built from 15 residues. The germline V gene has CDR1 SGHNT and CDR2 YYREEE (reference sequence). The junction had 10 bases not matched to a gene; V was cut back by 2 bases and J by 6 bases. The CDR3 protein is CASSLIGRAIKTQYF. DNA of the CDR3: TGTGCCAGCAGCTTAATTGGGAGGGCCATTAAGACCCAGTACTTC.

The rearrangement uses TRBV6-5 and TRBJ1-1; no reliable D call. Germline loops: CDR1 MNHEY, CDR2 SVGAGI. V was shortened by 6 bases and J by 8 bases, with 13 bases between the two germline ends. The CDR3 spans 12 residues. The DNA of the CDR3 is TGTGCCAGCAGACTTCTAAGAGGGGAAGCTTTCTTT. It is translated as CASRLLRGEAFF.

The sample holds many counts of this clone. The rearrangement links TRBV7-2 to TRBJ1-6; possible D gene TRBD1, 5 bases. Germline CDR1 and CDR2: SGHTA and FQGNSA. This CDR3 comprises 17 residues. Trimming cost V 2 bases and J 2 bases, with 13 bases left between them. The CDR3 protein is CASSLLLTAPYNSPLHF. In DNA, the CDR3 is TGTGCCAGCAGCTTACTTTTGACAGCTCCCTATAATTCACCCCTCCACTTT.

This chain links TRBV7-9 with TRBJ2-7; TRBD2 matches 7 bases. The CDR3 spans 13 residues. The junction had 8 bases not matched to a gene; V was cut back by 7 bases and J by 5 bases. Germline loops: CDR1 SEHNR, CDR2 FQNEAQ (reference sequence). The CDR3 reads CASKRASGDEQYF. In DNA form, the CDR3 reads TGTGCCAGCAAACGGGCTAGCGGAGACGAGCAGTACTTC. Full variable domain (missing parts from reference TRBV7-9 and TRBJ2-7): DTGVSQNPRHKITKRGQNVTFRCDPISEHNRLYWYRQTLGQGPEFLTYFQNEAQLEKSRLLSDRFSAERPKGSFSTLEIQRTEQGDSAMYLCASKRASGDEQYFGPGTRLTVT.

This sequence joins TRBV7-3 and TRBJ1-5, with D maybe TRBD1 (6 bases). The CDR3 extends over 15 amino acids. Trimming cost V 5 bases and J 11 bases, with 22 bases left between them. The germline CDR1 and CDR2 sequences are SGHTA and FQGTGA. The CDR3 DNA reads TGTGCCAGCAGCGAAACTGCAGGGACAATCAGTTCCCAGCATTTT. Translated: CASSETAGTISSQHF. Full variable domain (remainder filled in from reference TRBV7-3 and TRBJ1-5): GAGVSQTPSNKVTEKGKYVELRCDPISGHTALYWYRQSLGQGPEFLIYFQGTGAADDSGLPNDRFFAVRPEGSVSTLKIQRTERGDSAVYLCASSETAGTISSQHFGDGTRLSIL.

V gene TRBV5-1 combines with J gene TRBJ2-2, with 7 bases matching TRBD2. V shed 4 bases and J 5 bases; nucleotides not matched to a gene: 5. The CDR3 covers 14 residues. CDR1 and CDR2 (germline): SGHRS, YFSETQ. The CDR3 region has the DNA TGCGCCAGCAGCCGTATCGGGGGGACCGGGGAGCTGTTTTTT. It is translated as CASSRIGGTGELFF.

The rearrangement uses TRBV7-8 and TRBJ1-5, with D tentatively TRBD1 (6 bases). The length of the CDR3 is 14 residues. In germline, CDR1 is SGHVS, CDR2 FQNEAQ. V gave up 1 base and J gave up 5 bases, with 9 bases separating them. The CDR3 DNA sequence: TGTGCCAGCAGCTTAGGGCAGGGGCATCAGCCCCAGCATTTT. Encoded protein: CASSLGQGHQPQHF.

The rearrangement uses TRBV29-1 and TRBJ2-1; TRBD1 matches 8 bases. This CDR3 spans 13 amino acids. Per germline, CDR1 SQVTM and CDR2 ANQGSEA. With 6 bases clipped from V and 6 bases from J, the junction kept 7 bases outside the gene matches. CDR3 bases: TGCAGCGTCATCGGACAGGGTGGCAATGAGCAGTTCTTC. It encodes CSVIGQGGNEQFF.

This clone was detected a few times. The CDR3 region is CASSPNSAGPRGNQPQHF. DNA for the CDR3: TGTGCCAGCTCACCAAATAGCGCCGGACCCCGAGGGAATCAGCCCCAGCATTTT. The gene calls are TRBV18 and TRBJ1-5; D gene unclear. There are 18 residues in the CDR3. Germline V CDR1 and CDR2: KGHSH, LQKENI. The V end lost 2 bases, the J end lost 4 bases, and 21 bases lay between the germline ends.

This clone was detected once. The chain recombines TRBV10-3 with TRBJ2-7; TRBD1 matches 9 bases. The CDR3 is made up of 14 amino acids. CDR1 and CDR2 from the germline V gene are ENHRY and SYGVKD. Trimming took 6 bases from V and 4 from J; bases not matched to a gene: 7. The DNA of the CDR3 is TGTGCCATCAGGCCGGGACAGGGTGAATACGAGCAGTACTTC. It specifies CAIRPGQGEYEQYF.

Regarding this clone: Other DNA sequences in this specimen translate into the identical CDR3. The rearrangement links TRBV10-3 to TRBJ1-5; tentative D call: TRBD1 (5 bases). CDR3 length: 12 amino acids. V was pared by 6 bases and J by 8 bases, with 11 bases between. Germline CDR1 and CDR2: ENHRY and SYGVKD. The CDR3 sequence is CAIRGTGEPQHF. CDR3 DNA: TGTGCCATCAGGGGGACGGGAGAGCCCCAGCATTTT.

This clone occurred a few times. The identical CDR3 is also encoded by other nucleotide sequences in the sample. The rearrangement links TRBV6-5 to TRBJ1-2; D remains unclear. Trimming pared 5 bases from V and 5 bases from J, leaving 12 bases between. Per the germline V gene, CDR1 is MNHEY and CDR2 is SVGAGI. The CDR3 consists of 13 residues. CDR3 sequence: CASSPTGGYGYTF. In DNA, the CDR3 is TGTGCCAGCAGTCCGACCGGCGGGTATGGCTACACCTTC.

For the CDR3, the DNA is TGCGCCAGCAGCTTACACAGGGATCACAATGAGCAGTTCTTC. Encoded protein: CASSLHRDHNEQFF. The rearrangement links TRBV5-1 to TRBJ2-1; perhaps TRBD1 as D (6 bases). The CDR3 contains 14 residues. The germline V gene encodes CDR1 SGHRS and CDR2 YFSETQ. Trimming took 2 bases from V and 5 from J, leaving 11 bases between them.

This chain links TRBV7-2 with TRBJ2-5; 7 bases are a match to TRBD1. This CDR3 region has 13 residues. V gave up 1 base and J gave up 11 bases; unmatched junction bases: 7. Looked up from germline, CDR1 is SGHTA and CDR2 is FQGNSA. The CDR3: CASSLGITGAQYF. CDR3 coding DNA: TGTGCCAGCAGCTTAGGGATAACAGGGGCACAGTACTTC.

The gene calls are TRBV19 and TRBJ1-6; D remains ambiguous. CDR1 is LNHDA and CDR2 is SQIVND in the germline V gene (reference sequence). The CDR3 extends over 12 amino acids. V gave up 5 bases and J gave up 6 bases, with 5 bases separating them. In nucleotides, the CDR3 is TGTGCCAGTAGTTTCCGTAATTCACCCCTCCACTTT. Its protein is CASSFRNSPLHF.